Listed below are T cell receptor beta chains from one sample, sequenced in a study of T cell changes during pregnancy in multiple sclerosis. Clones were read by immunoSEQ multiplex PCR, and TCRdb kept only the in-frame ones, dropping some. Among about 59,000 clones listed, 85% to 90% were seen once. This sample comprised peripheral blood, obtained in the first trimester of pregnancy. The source is a female donor in good health, enrolled as a control in a pregnancy study. Both conserved end residues are part of each CDR3. Each record gives: clone size, J gene, D gene, V gene, CDR3 protein, CDR3 DNA. The D gene is left open where the match is weak. Clone size appears in some rows only: once, few, many, or a class for an expanded clone.

size: NA; J: TRBJ1-5; D: NA; V: TRBV15; CDR3: CATSGGGGDYQPQHF; DNA: TGTGCCACCAGCGGTGGCGGGGGAGATTATCAGCCCCAGCATTTT
size: NA; J: TRBJ1-1; D: NA; V: TRBV5-1; CDR3: CASSLAAGNTEAFF; DNA: TGCGCCAGCAGCTTGGCCGCGGGGAACACTGAAGCTTTCTTT
size: NA; J: TRBJ2-3; D: TRBD2; V: TRBV4-3; CDR3: CASSPNGRGEDTQYF; DNA: TGCGCCAGCAGCCCCAACGGGCGGGGGGAGGATACGCAGTATTTT
size: NA; J: TRBJ1-2; D: TRBD1; V: TRBV7-8; CDR3: CASSDRGIADGYTF; DNA: TGTGCCAGCAGCGACAGGGGTATTGCGGATGGCTACACCTTC
size: NA; J: TRBJ1-1; D: NA; V: TRBV9; CDR3: CASSVEQTNTEAFF; DNA: TGTGCCAGCAGCGTAGAACAGACGAACACTGAAGCTTTCTTT
size: NA; J: TRBJ2-1; D: TRBD1; V: TRBV18; CDR3: CASSPGTGNINEQFF; DNA: TGTGCCAGCTCACCAGGGACAGGGAACATCAATGAGCAGTTCTTC
size: NA; J: TRBJ2-7; D: TRBD1; V: TRBV19; CDR3: CASSFGGTGTYEQYF; DNA: TGTGCCAGTAGCTTCGGCGGGACAGGTACCTACGAGCAGTACTTC
size: NA; J: TRBJ2-3; D: TRBD2; V: TRBV2; CDR3: CAHRRERGDTDTQYF; DNA: TGTGCGCACAGACGTGAGCGGGGGGATACAGATACGCAGTATTTT
size: NA; J: TRBJ1-4; D: NA; V: TRBV15; CDR3: CATSRDRLQGNEKLFF; DNA: TGTGCCACCAGCAGAGATCGGTTACAGGGTAATGAAAAACTGTTTTTT
size: NA; J: TRBJ1-1; D: NA; V: TRBV2; CDR3: CASTVTVEAFF; DNA: TGTGCCAGCACCGTTACGGTTGAAGCTTTCTTT
size: NA; J: TRBJ2-2; D: TRBD1; V: TRBV6-6; CDR3: CASSYTGGDTGELFF; DNA: TGTGCCAGCAGTTACACAGGGGGTGATACCGGGGAGCTGTTTTTT
size: NA; J: TRBJ1-4; D: NA; V: TRBV7-9; CDR3: CASSLSAGTQYEKLFF; DNA: TGTGCCAGCAGCCTCAGTGCTGGGACTCAGTATGAAAAACTGTTTTTT
size: few; J: TRBJ1-2; D: NA; V: TRBV5-8; CDR3: CASSWTANYGYTF; DNA: TGTGCCAGCAGCTGGACAGCTAACTATGGCTACACCTTC
size: once; J: TRBJ1-5; D: NA; V: TRBV21-1; CDR3: CASRGRQPQHF; DNA: TGTGCCAGCAGGGGGAGACAGCCCCAGCATTTT
size: NA; J: TRBJ2-1; D: TRBD1; V: TRBV4-2; CDR3: CASSQDGTGAYNEQFF; DNA: TGTGCCAGCAGCCAAGATGGGACAGGGGCCTACAATGAGCAGTTCTTC
size: NA; J: TRBJ2-1; D: TRBD1; V: TRBV9; CDR3: CASTRGDRVRDEQFF; DNA: TGTGCCAGCACCCGTGGGGACAGGGTTAGGGATGAGCAGTTCTTC
size: NA; J: TRBJ2-5; D: NA; V: TRBV6-6; CDR3: CASSQLSSGRGETQYF; DNA: TGTGCCAGCAGTCAATTATCCTCCGGCCGCGGAGAGACCCAGTACTTC
size: once; J: TRBJ2-7; D: NA; V: TRBV27; CDR3: CASSEPGFSSYEQYF; DNA: TGTGCCAGCAGTGAACCAGGATTTAGCTCCTACGAGCAGTACTTC
size: NA; J: TRBJ1-1; D: NA; V: TRBV19; CDR3: CASNPMRNTEAFF; DNA: TGTGCCAGTAATCCCATGAGGAACACTGAAGCTTTCTTT
size: NA; J: TRBJ1-2; D: NA; V: TRBV7-9; CDR3: CASSPIEGANYGYTF; DNA: TGTGCCAGCAGCCCAATAGAGGGGGCTAACTATGGCTACACCTTC
size: NA; J: TRBJ1-1; D: TRBD1; V: TRBV29-1; CDR3: CSVEDRGLGTEAFF; DNA: TGCAGCGTGGAGGACAGGGGGCTGGGCACTGAAGCTTTCTTT
size: NA; J: TRBJ2-5; D: TRBD2; V: TRBV30; CDR3: CAWSTIAGETQYF; DNA: TGTGCCTGGAGTACAATAGCGGGGGAGACCCAGTACTTC
size: NA; J: TRBJ1-4; D: NA; V: TRBV30; CDR3: CAWSLFAYWDRDNEKLFF; DNA: TGTGCCTGGAGTCTATTTGCGTATTGGGATCGGGATAATGAAAAACTGTTTTTT